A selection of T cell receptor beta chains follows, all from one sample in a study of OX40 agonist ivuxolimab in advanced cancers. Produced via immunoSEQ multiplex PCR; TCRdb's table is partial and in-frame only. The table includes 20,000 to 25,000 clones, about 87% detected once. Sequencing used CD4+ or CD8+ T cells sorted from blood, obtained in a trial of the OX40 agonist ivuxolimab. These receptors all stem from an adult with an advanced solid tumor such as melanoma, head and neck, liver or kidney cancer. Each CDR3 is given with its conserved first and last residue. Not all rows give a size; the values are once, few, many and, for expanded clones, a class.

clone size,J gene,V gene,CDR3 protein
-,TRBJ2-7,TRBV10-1,CASSDNPSGEQYF
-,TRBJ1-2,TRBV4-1,CASSQAQEGSYGYTF
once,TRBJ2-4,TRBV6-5,CASSYSGTGNIQYF
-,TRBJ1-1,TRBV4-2,CASSFRGSEAFF
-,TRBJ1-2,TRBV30,CAWMRTGATYTF
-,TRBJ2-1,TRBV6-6,CASSARDGNNEQFF
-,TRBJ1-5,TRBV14,CASSLDRADQPQHF
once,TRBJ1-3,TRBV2,CASSDHQWSLSSGNTIYF
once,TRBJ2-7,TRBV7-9,CASTSNPSGGHYEQYF
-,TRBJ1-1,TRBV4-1,CASSQGQGETEAFF
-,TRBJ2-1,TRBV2,CASSEVQGAYNEQFF
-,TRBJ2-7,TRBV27,CASNQGSSYEQYF
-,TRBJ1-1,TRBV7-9,CASSFPVGDRYTEAFF
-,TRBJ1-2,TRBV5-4,CASSFDGGYSGYTF
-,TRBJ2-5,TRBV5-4,CASSLEQAGGETQYF
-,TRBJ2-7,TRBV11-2,CASSPSYEQYF